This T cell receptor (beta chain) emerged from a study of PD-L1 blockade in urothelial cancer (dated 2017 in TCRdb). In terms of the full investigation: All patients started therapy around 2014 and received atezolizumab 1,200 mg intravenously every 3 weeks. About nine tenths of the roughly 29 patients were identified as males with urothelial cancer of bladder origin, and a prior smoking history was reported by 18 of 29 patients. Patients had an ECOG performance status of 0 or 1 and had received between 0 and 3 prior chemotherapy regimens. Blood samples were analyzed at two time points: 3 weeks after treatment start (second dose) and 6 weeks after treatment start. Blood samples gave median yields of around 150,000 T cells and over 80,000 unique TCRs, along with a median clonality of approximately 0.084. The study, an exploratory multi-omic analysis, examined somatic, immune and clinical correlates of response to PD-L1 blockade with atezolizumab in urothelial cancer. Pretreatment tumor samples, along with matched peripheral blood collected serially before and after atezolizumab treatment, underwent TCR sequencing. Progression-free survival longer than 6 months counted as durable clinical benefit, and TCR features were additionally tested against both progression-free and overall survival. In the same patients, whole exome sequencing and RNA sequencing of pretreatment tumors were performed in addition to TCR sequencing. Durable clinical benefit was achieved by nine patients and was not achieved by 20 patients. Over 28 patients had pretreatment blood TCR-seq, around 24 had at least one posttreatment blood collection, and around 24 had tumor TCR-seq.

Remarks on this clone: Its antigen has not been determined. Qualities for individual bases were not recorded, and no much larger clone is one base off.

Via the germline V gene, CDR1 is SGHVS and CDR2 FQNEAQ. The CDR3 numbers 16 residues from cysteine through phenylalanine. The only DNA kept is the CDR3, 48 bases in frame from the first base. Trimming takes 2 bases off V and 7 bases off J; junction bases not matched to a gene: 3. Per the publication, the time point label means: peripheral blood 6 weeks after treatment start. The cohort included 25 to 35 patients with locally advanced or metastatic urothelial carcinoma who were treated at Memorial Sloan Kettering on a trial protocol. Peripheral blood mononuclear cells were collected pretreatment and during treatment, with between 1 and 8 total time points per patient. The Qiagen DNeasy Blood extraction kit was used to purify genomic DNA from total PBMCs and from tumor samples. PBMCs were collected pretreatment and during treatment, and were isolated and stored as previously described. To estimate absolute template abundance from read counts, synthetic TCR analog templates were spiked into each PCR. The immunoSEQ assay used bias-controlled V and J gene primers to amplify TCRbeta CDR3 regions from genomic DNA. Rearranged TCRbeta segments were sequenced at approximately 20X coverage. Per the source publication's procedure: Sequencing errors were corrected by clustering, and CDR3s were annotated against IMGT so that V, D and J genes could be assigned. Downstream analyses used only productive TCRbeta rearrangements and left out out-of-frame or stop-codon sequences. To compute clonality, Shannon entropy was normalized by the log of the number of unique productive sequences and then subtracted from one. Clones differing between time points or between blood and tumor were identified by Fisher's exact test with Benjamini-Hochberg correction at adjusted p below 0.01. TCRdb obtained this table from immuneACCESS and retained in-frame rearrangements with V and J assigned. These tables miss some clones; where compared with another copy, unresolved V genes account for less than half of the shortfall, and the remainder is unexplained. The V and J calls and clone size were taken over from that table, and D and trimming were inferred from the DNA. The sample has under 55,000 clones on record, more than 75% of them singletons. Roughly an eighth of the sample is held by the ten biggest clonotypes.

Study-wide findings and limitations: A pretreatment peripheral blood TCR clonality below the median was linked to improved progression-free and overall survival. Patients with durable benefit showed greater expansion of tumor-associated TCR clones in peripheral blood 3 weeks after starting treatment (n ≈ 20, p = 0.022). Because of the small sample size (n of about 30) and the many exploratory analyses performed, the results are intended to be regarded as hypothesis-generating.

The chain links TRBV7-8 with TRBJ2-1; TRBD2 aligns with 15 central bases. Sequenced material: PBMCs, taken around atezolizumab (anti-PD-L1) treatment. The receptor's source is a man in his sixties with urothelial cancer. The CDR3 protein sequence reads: CASSLQGLAGGNEQFF. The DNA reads TGTGCCAGCAGCTTACAGGGACTAGCGGGAGGTAATGAGCAGTTCTTC.